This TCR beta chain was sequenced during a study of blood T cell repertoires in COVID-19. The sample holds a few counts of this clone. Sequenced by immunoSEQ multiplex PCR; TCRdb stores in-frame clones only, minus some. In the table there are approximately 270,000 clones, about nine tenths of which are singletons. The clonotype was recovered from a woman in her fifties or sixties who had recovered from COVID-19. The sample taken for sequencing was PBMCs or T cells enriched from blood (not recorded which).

The CDR3 reads CASSYRIAGAPQQYF. CDR3 DNA: TGTGCCAGCAGCTATAGGATAGCGGGGGCCCCACAGCAGTACTTC. The V gene is TRBV7-9, the J gene TRBJ2-7; TRBD2 agrees at 9 bases. V was pared by 4 bases and J by 8 bases, with 12 bases of the junction left unmatched. Germline V lookup: CDR1 SEHNR, CDR2 FQNEAQ (reference sequence). The CDR3 consists of 15 residues.